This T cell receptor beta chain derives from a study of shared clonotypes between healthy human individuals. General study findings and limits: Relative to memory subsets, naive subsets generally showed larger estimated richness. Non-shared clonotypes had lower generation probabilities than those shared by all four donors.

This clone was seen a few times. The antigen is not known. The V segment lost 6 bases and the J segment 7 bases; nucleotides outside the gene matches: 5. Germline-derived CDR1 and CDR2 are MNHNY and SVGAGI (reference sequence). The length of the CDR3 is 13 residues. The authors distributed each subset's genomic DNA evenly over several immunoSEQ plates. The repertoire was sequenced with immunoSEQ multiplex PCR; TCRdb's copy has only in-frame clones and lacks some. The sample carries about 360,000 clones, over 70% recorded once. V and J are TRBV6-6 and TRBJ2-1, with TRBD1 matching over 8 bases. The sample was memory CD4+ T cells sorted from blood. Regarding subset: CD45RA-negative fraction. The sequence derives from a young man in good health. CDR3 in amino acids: CASSYTGGNEQFF. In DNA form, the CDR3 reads TGTGCCAGCAGCTACACAGGGGGGAATGAGCAGTTCTTC.